The 4 T cell receptor beta chains reported below all come from one sample, sequenced in a study of blood T cell repertoires in COVID-19. TCRdb's copy holds only in-frame clones and misses some; the assay was immunoSEQ multiplex PCR. Of some 190,000 clones in the sample, roughly 89% are singletons; the top ten hold around 2%. Input material: PBMCs or T cells enriched from blood (not recorded which). These receptors came from a woman between 40 and 50 years old with acute COVID-19.

This chain connects TRBV7-6 to TRBJ1-3; no clear D. Germline V gene lookup returns CDR1 SGHVS and CDR2 FNYEAQ. V was shortened by 5 bases and J by 0 bases, with 14 bases between the two germline ends. This CDR3 has 16 residues. This CDR3 reads CASSARPLSSGNTIYF. The CDR3 bases are TGTGCCAGCAGCGCACGTCCTCTGAGCTCTGGAAACACCATATATTTT.

This chain joins TRBV6-5 and TRBJ2-3; D possibly corresponds to TRBD2 (5 bases). Germline V gene data show CDR1 as MNHEY and CDR2 as SVGAGI. V was shortened by 7 bases and J by 4 bases, with 18 bases between the two germline ends. This CDR3 region has 15 residues. CDR3 loop: CASKDQAMGADTQYF. For the CDR3, the DNA is TGTGCCAGCAAAGATCAGGCGATGGGAGCAGATACGCAGTATTTT.

V is TRBV7-3 and J is TRBJ2-3; D gene ambiguous. The germline V gene has CDR1 SGHTA and CDR2 FQGTGA. The CDR3 runs 14 residues. Trimming cost V 6 bases and J 11 bases, with 21 bases left between them. Written as DNA, the CDR3 is TGTGCCAGCAGACTCGACCCGTCTAGTACGTTGCAGTATTTT. This codes for CASRLDPSSTLQYF.

As concerns this clone: Relative to the germline gene, one junction end is altered; a read error may explain this. The V gene is TRBV7-7, the J gene TRBJ1-1; weak D call: TRBD1 (5 bases). Germline lookup yields CDR1 SSHAT and CDR2 FNYEAQ (reference sequence). There are 13 residues in the CDR3. CDR3 protein: CASSLGLDTEAFF. CDR3 coding DNA: TGTGCTAGCAGTTTGGGACTCGACACTGAAGCTTTCTTT.